These T cell receptor beta chains were read from a single sample in a study of T-cell reconstitution after alpha-beta-depleted transplantation in children. TCRdb reprocessed the PCR reads via MiXCR and lists one record per CDR3 protein. The sample has hundreds of thousands of distinct CDR3 sequences, 16% seen once; the top ten hold about 1.1%. Sequenced material: PBMCs from the stem cell graft donor, taken from the stem cell graft. These receptors were collected from a human donor who donated a stem cell graft to a child with acute myeloid leukemia. Each CDR3 is given with its conserved first and last residue. D genes are given only for firm matches. Only part of the rows carry a size: once, few, many, or a class if the clone is expanded.

clone_size d_call j_call v_call cdr3_length cdr3_aa cdr3_nt
many NA TRBJ1-4 TRBV29-1 14 CSVGGTATNEKLFF TGCAGCGTTGGTGGAACGGCAACTAATGAAAAACTGTTTTTT
many NA TRBJ2-3 TRBV12-3/TRBV12-4 14 CASALTRRTDTQYF TGTGCCAGCGCTCTCACTCGGCGCACAGATACGCAGTATTTT
few NA TRBJ2-2 TRBV12-3/TRBV12-4 12 CASRYYTGELFF TGTGCCAGCAGATACTACACCGGGGAGCTGTTTTTT
once TRBD2 TRBJ2-1 TRBV6-5 16 CASSYATSSAYNEQFF TGTGCCAGCAGTTACGCGACTAGCAGTGCCTACAATGAGCAGTTCTTC
NA NA TRBJ1-4 TRBV6-1 15 CASSQGARSNEKLFF TGTGCCAGCAGTCAGGGAGCCCGGAGTAATGAAAAACTGTTTTTT
NA NA TRBJ2-2 TRBV12-3/TRBV12-4 17 CASTPGRGEERAGELFF TGTGCCAGCACCCCAGGAAGAGGGGAGGAACGAGCCGGGGAGCTGTTTTTT
many NA TRBJ1-2 TRBV20-1 12 CSAGTSNYGYTF TGCAGTGCTGGGACCTCTAACTATGGCTACACCTTC
NA TRBD1 TRBJ1-3 TRBV20-1 16 CSATPTGASSGNTIYF TGCAGTGCCACCCCGACAGGGGCGAGCTCTGGAAACACCATATATTTT
few NA TRBJ1-5 TRBV4-1 14 CASSQEGRGTPQHF TGCGCCAGCAGCCAAGAAGGTAGGGGCACACCCCAGCATTTT
NA TRBD1 TRBJ2-1 TRBV5-1 17 CASSPVWGDRGYNEQFF TGCGCCAGCAGCCCGGTGTGGGGGGACAGGGGATACAATGAGCAGTTCTTC
NA NA TRBJ1-2 TRBV6-1 15 CASRLGRGPNYGYTF TGTGCCAGCAGATTGGGGAGGGGACCGAACTATGGCTACACCTTC
NA NA TRBJ2-1 TRBV11-2 16 CASSLGGSPTYNEQFF TGTGCCAGCAGCTTGGGCGGGTCACCTACTTACAATGAGCAGTTCTTC
NA NA TRBJ1-6 TRBV18 13 CASSPEEGSPLHF TGTGCCAGCTCACCGGAGGAGGGTTCACCCCTCCACTTT
NA NA TRBJ2-7 TRBV12-3/TRBV12-4 15 CASNIGGGPSYEQYF TGTGCCAGCAACATAGGAGGGGGCCCCTCCTACGAGCAGTACTTC
many NA TRBJ2-6 TRBV6-5 16 CASSSRGPSGANVLTF TGTGCCAGCAGTTCCAGGGGACCCTCTGGGGCCAACGTCCTGACTTTC
many NA TRBJ1-2 TRBV20-1 16 CSARDVLRVDNYGYTF TGCAGTGCTAGAGATGTTTTAAGGGTTGACAACTATGGCTACACCTTC
NA NA TRBJ1-1 TRBV21-1 15 CANPQHGNRETEAFF TGTGCCAACCCACAGCACGGGAATAGAGAGACTGAAGCTTTCTTT